What follows is one TCR beta chain and its context. Profiling relied on immunoSEQ multiplex PCR, and the TCRdb table lists in-frame clones only, not all of them. The sample includes 60,000 to 90,000 clones, about 81% of them seen just once. This record belongs to a study of OX40 agonist ivuxolimab in advanced cancers. Across the whole study: Patients received the agonistic anti-OX40 (CD134) antibody ivuxolimab. Those enrolled were 70% to 85% male, with a mean age of about 66 years and ages from roughly 23 to 80.

The clonotype was recovered from an adult with an advanced solid tumor such as melanoma, head and neck, liver or kidney cancer. Sample: CD4+ or CD8+ T cells sorted from blood, taken in a trial of the OX40 agonist ivuxolimab.

CDR3 sequence: CASSRTLAGGLDTQYF. As DNA, the CDR3 is TGTGCCAGCAGCAGAACCCTAGCGGGGGGCCTAGATACGCAGTATTTT. The rearrangement joins TRBV11-2 to TRBJ2-3; 11 bases match TRBD2. Trimming cost V 5 bases and J 5 bases; bases outside gene matches: 9. In germline, CDR1 is SGHAT, CDR2 FQNNGV. This CDR3 has 16 residues.